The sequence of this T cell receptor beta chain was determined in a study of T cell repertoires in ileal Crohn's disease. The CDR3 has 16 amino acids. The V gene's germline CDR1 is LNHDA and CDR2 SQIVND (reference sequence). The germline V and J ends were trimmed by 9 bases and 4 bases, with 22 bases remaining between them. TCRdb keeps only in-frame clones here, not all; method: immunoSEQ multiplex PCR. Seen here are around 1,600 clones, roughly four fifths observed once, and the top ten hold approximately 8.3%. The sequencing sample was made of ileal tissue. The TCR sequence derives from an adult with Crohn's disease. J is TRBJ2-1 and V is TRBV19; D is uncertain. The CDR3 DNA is TGTGCCAGGGTTTTTGGCCAGGCTGGGCGTTACAATGAGCAGTTCTTC. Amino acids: CARVFGQAGRYNEQFF. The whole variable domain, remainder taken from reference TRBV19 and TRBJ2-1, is DGGITQSPKYLFRKEGQNVTLSCEQNLNHDAMYWYRQDPGQGLRLIYYSQIVNDFQKGDIAEGYSVSREKKESFPLTVTSAQKNPTAFYLCARVFGQAGRYNEQFFGPGTRLTVL.